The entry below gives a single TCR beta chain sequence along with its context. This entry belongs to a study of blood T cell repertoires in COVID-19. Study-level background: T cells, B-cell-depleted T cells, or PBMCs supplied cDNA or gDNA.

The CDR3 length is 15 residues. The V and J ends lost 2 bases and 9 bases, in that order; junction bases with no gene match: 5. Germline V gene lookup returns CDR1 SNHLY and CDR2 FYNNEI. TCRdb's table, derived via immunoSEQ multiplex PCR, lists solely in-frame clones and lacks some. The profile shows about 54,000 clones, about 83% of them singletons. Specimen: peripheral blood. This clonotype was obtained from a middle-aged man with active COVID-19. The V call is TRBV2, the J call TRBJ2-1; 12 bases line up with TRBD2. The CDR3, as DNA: TGTGCCAGCAGTGAAACGACTAGCGGGAGAGGTGAGCAGTTCTTC. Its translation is CASSETTSGRGEQFF.